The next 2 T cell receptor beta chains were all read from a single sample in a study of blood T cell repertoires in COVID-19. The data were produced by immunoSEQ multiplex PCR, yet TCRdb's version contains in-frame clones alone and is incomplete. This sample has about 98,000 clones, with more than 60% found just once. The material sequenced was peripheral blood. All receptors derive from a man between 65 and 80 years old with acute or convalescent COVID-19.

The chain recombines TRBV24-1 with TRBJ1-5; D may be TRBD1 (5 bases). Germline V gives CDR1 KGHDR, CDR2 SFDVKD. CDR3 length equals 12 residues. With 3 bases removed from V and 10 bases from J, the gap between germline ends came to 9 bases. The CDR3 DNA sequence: TGTGCCACCAGTGATCTCCAGGGTCCCCAGCATTTT. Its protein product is CATSDLQGPQHF.

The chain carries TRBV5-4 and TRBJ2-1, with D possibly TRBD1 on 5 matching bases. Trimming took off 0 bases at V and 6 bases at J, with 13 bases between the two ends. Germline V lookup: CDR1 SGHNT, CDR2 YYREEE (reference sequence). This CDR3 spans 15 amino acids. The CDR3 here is CASSLVGVSGNEQFF. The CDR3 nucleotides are TGTGCCAGCAGCTTGGTAGGGGTAAGTGGCAATGAGCAGTTCTTC.